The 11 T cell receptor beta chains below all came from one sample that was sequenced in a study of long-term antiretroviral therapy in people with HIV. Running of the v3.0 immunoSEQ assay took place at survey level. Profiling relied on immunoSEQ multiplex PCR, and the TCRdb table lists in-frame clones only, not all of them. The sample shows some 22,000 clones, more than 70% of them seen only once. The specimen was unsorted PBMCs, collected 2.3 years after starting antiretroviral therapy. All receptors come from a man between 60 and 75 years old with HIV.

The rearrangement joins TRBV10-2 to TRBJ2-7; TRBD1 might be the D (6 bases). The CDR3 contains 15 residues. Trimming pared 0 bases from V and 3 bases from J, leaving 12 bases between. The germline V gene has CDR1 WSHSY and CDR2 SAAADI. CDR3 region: CASSESLRGGYEQYF. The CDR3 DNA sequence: TGCGCCAGCAGTGAGTCTTTAAGAGGGGGCTACGAGCAGTACTTC.

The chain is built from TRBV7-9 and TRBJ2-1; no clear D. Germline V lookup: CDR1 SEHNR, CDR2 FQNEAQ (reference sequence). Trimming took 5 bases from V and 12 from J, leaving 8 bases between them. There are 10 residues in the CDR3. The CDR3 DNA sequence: TGTGCCAGCAGCCCCGTAGGGCAGTTCTTC. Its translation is CASSPVGQFF.

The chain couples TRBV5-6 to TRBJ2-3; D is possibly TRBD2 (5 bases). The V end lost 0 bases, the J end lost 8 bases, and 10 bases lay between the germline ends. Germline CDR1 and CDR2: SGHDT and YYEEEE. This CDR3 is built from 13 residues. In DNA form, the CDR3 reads TGTGCCAGCAGCTTGGCCCTAGCACTTACGCAGTATTTT. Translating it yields CASSLALALTQYF.

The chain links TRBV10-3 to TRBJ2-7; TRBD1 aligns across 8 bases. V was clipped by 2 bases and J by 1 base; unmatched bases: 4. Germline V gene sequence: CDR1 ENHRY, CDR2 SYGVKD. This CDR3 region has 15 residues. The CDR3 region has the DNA TGTGCCATCAGTGAGGGGACAGGATATTCCTACGAGCAGTACTTC. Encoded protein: CAISEGTGYSYEQYF.

CDR3 sequence reads: CASRGQPVSTDTQYF. In DNA, the CDR3 is TGCGCCAGCAGGGGACAGCCGGTGAGCACAGATACGCAGTATTTT. The V gene is TRBV5-1, the J gene TRBJ2-3, with 7 bases fitting TRBD1. The V segment lost 5 bases and the J segment 0 bases; nucleotides outside the gene matches: 6. The CDR3 loop spans 15 amino acids. Looked up from germline, CDR1 is SGHRS and CDR2 is YFSETQ.

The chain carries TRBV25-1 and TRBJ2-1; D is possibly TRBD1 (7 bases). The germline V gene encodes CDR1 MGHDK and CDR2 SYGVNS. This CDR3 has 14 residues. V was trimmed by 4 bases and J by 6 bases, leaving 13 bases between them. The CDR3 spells CASSAAGGINEQFF. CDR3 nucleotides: TGTGCCAGCAGTGCGGCAGGGGGGATCAATGAGCAGTTCTTC. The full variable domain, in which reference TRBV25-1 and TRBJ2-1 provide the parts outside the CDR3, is EADIYQTPRYLVIGTGKKITLECSQTMGHDKMYWYQQDPGMELHLIHYSYGVNSTEKGDLSSESTVSRIRTEHFPLTLESARPSHTSQYLCASSAAGGINEQFFGPGTRLTVL.

The CDR3 DNA reads TGCGCCAGCAGCTTGTCAGGGGTGGAGGACACCATATATTTT. Amino acids: CASSLSGVEDTIYF. This rearrangement joins TRBV5-1 to TRBJ1-3; possible D gene TRBD1, 6 bases. This CDR3 spans 14 amino acids. V dropped 1 base and J dropped 8 bases, with 13 bases sitting between them. Per germline, CDR1 SGHRS and CDR2 YFSETQ.

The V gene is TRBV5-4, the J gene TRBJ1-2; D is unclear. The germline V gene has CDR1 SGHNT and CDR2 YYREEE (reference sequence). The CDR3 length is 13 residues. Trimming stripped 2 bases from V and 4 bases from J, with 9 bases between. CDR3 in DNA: TGTGCCAGCAGCTTCCTGGGAAGCTATGGCTACACCTTC. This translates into CASSFLGSYGYTF.

CDR3 loop: CASSLERDMSTVAQYF. The CDR3 nucleotides are TGTGCCAGCAGCTTAGAAAGGGACATGTCTACGGTGGCCCAGTACTTC. This chain joins TRBV7-2 and TRBJ2-5, with a tentative D call TRBD1 (6 bases). Germline CDR1 SGHTA, CDR2 FQGNSA. The CDR3 length is 16 residues. V lost 1 base, J lost 9 bases, and 21 bases lay in between.

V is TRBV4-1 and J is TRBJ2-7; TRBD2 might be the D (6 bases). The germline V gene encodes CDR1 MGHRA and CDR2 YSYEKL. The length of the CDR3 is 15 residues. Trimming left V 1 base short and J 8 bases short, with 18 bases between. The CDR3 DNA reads TGCGCCAGCAGCCAAGCGGGCGGGGCGCCCACCAAGCAGTACTTC. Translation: CASSQAGGAPTKQYF.

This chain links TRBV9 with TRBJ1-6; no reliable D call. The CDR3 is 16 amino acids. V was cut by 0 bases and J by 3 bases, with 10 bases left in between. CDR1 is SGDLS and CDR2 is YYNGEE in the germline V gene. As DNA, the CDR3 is TGTGCCAGCAGCGTAGGAGGTAGGAACTATAATTCACCCCTCCACTTT. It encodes CASSVGGRNYNSPLHF. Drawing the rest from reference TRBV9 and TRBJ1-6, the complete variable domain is DSGVTQTPKHLITATGQRVTLRCSPRSGDLSVYWYQQSLDQGLQFLIQYYNGEERAKGNILERFSAQQFPDLHSELNLSSLELGDSALYFCASSVGGRNYNSPLHFGNGTRLTVT.